This TCR beta chain was sequenced during a study of siplizumab effects on memory and regulatory T cells. Some clones are missing from TCRdb's copy, which holds only in-frame ones; the method was immunoSEQ multiplex PCR. The sample holds some 110,000 clones, under 95% seen once. The TCR was taken from a human donor in good health. The specimen sequenced was CD4+ T cells sorted from blood.

This chain's CDR3 is CASSILPNTEAFF. The CDR3 nucleotides are TGTGCCAGCTCCATACTCCCGAACACTGAAGCTTTCTTT. This rearrangement joins TRBV18 to TRBJ1-1; D gene ambiguous. CDR1 is KGHSH, CDR2 LQKENI, per germline. There are 13 residues in the CDR3. V was trimmed by 6 bases and J by 1 base, leaving 9 bases between them.